This T cell receptor (beta chain) was profiled in a study of blood T cells in healthy people across ages. Study-wide findings and caveats: Per million T cells, TCR beta diversity dropped roughly linearly as age increased. Naive CD4+ cell counts and diversity both ran higher in long-lived than in aged donors.

The CDR3 covers 16 residues. Germline V gives CDR1 SGHTA, CDR2 FQGTGA. V gave up 0 bases and J gave up 2 bases, with 14 bases separating them. Primers used in a second PCR of about 7 to 12 cycles were a sample-barcoded 5' primer and a J-beta primer mix. One entry per CDR3 protein results from TCRdb running MiXCR on the 5' RACE reads. The table records approximately 1.5 million distinct CDR3 sequences, almost 35% of them present only once. RNA extraction gave at least 5 micrograms of total RNA per sample. For this clonotype: Its antigen remains unknown.

The receptor's source is a woman aged 25-40 years in good health. Sequences were obtained from blood. V is TRBV7-3 and J is TRBJ2-7; tentatively, D is TRBD1 (7 bases). This CDR3 reads CASSLTGQGGTYEQYF. CDR3 coding DNA: TGTGCCAGCAGCTTAACAGGGCAGGGGGGAACCTACGAGCAGTACTTC.